This T cell receptor (beta chain) was captured by sequencing in a study of cytomegalovirus exposure and HLA in healthy donors. Study results and caveats: An ancestry cluster, one associated with Asian ancestry, reportedly showed fewer N-insertions than the roughly 670-donor mean in a later analysis. Segments of the TCR beta V type were, in most cases, productive about 87% or about 30% of the time in an earlier analysis.

About this clone itself: Its target is not known.

PCR involved 60 Vbeta and 13 Jbeta primers. The table came from immunoSEQ multiplex PCR; TCRdb's copy has only in-frame clones and leaves some out. The sample shows about 93,000 clones, just under 80% of them seen only once. CDR1 is MNHEY, CDR2 SVGAGI, per germline. The CDR3 has 13 amino acids. V dropped 6 bases and J dropped 2 bases, with 10 bases sitting between them. This rearrangement joins TRBV6-5 to TRBJ1-1; D not resolved. This receptor was identified in a woman between 35 and 50 years old in good health and CMV-seronegative. The specimen sequenced was PBMCs. CDR3 residues: CASSRVFNTEAFF. The CDR3 DNA reads TGTGCCAGCAGCCGCGTCTTTAACACTGAAGCTTTCTTT.